The 11 T cell receptor beta chains below were found in one sample sequenced in a study of blood T cell repertoires in COVID-19. Profiled with immunoSEQ multiplex PCR; TCRdb holds only in-frame clones, not every one. The table has approximately 180,000 clones, approximately 80% seen once; the top ten hold around 7%. The sample was peripheral blood. Every receptor here comes from a woman aged 35 to 49 with COVID-19, enrolled during active disease.

V is TRBV15 and J is TRBJ1-4, with TRBD1 matching over 8 bases. The V gene's germline CDR1 is LNHNV and CDR2 YYDKDF (reference sequence). The CDR3 has 15 residues. J gave up 7 bases and V 2 bases, and 6 bases lay outside the gene matches. CDR3 in amino acids: CATSRTGGNPEKLFF. The DNA of the CDR3 is TGTGCCACCAGCAGAACAGGGGGGAACCCTGAAAAACTGTTTTTT.

This chain uses TRBV7-7 with TRBJ2-6; D perhaps matches TRBD2 (5 bases). The V gene's germline CDR1 is SSHAT and CDR2 FNYEAQ (reference sequence). This CDR3 comprises 15 residues. CDR3 sequence reads: CASAALGLGANVLTF. The CDR3 DNA follows: TGTGCTAGCGCCGCCCTTGGGCTTGGGGCCAACGTCCTGACTTTC.

The CDR3 DNA follows: TGTGCCAGCTACGGGGGGAACAATCAGCCCCAGCATTTT. This encodes CASYGGNNQPQHF. The gene calls are TRBV6-5 and TRBJ1-5; perhaps TRBD1 as D (5 bases). CDR3 length: 13 residues. V dropped 8 bases and J dropped 3 bases, with 11 bases sitting between them. Germline V CDR1 and CDR2: MNHEY, SVGAGI.

V is TRBV28 and J is TRBJ1-4; D may be TRBD1 (5 bases). Per germline, CDR1 MDHEN and CDR2 SYDVKM. The CDR3 has 15 amino acids. V was trimmed by 5 bases and J by 6 bases, leaving 16 bases between them. CDR3 in DNA: TGTGCCAGCAGTCAGATTAGGGGACTTTATGAAAAACTGTTTTTT. Encoded protein: CASSQIRGLYEKLFF.

CDR3: CASDTKGQGARGYTF. In DNA form, the CDR3 reads TGTGCCAGCGATACGAAAGGGCAGGGGGCGCGGGGCTACACCTTC. The V and J genes are TRBV19 and TRBJ1-2; 8 bases match TRBD1. V trimming: 9 bases; J trimming: 8 bases; junction bases outside the gene matches: 17. There are 15 residues in the CDR3. Germline CDR1 reads LNHDA; CDR2 reads SQIVND (reference sequence).

The V gene is TRBV29-1, the J gene TRBJ1-1, with D tentatively TRBD1 (6 bases). Trimming stripped 3 bases from V and 6 bases from J, with 14 bases between. This CDR3 comprises 13 residues. In germline, CDR1 is SQVTM, CDR2 ANQGSEA. CDR3 sequence reads: CSVDRTVGAEAFF. The DNA of the CDR3 is TGCAGCGTTGATAGGACAGTAGGGGCTGAAGCTTTCTTT.

The V and J genes are TRBV5-6 and TRBJ2-2; D is uncertain. V lost 0 bases and J lost 6, with 12 bases in between. The length of the CDR3 is 15 residues. Germline V gene sequence: CDR1 SGHDT, CDR2 YYEEEE. Here the CDR3 DNA reads TGTGCCAGCAGCTTGGCCGCGCTCAACGCCGGGGAGCTGTTTTTT. Protein product: CASSLAALNAGELFF.

The V and J genes are TRBV4-1 and TRBJ2-5, with 10 bases fitting TRBD2. Germline-derived CDR1 and CDR2 are MGHRA and YSYEKL. Unmatched junction bases numbered 12, after V lost 0 bases and J lost 5 bases. This CDR3 spans 18 amino acids. This chain's CDR3 is CASSQERRPSGGLETQYF. In DNA form, the CDR3 reads TGCGCCAGCAGCCAAGAAAGGAGGCCTAGCGGGGGCCTGGAGACCCAGTACTTC.

The gene calls are TRBV29-1 and TRBJ1-1; D not certain. CDR3 length: 11 residues. Germline-derived CDR1 and CDR2 are SQVTM and ANQGSEA. The germline V and J ends were trimmed by 7 bases and 1 base, with 7 bases remaining between them. This chain's CDR3 is CSARENTEAFF. The CDR3 coding sequence is TGCAGCGCGCGGGAGAACACTGAAGCTTTCTTT.

The chain uses TRBV5-8 and TRBJ1-6; D remains ambiguous. CDR3 size: 12 residues. The V gene lost 6 bases and the J gene lost 7 bases, with 8 bases spanning the gap. CDR1 is SGHTS and CDR2 is YDEGEE in the germline V gene. The CDR3 loop reads CASNPGNSPLHF. CDR3 DNA: TGTGCCAGCAACCCGGGGAATTCACCCCTCCACTTT.

This sequence joins TRBV28 and TRBJ1-1, with TRBD1 as a possible D gene (5 bases). V gave up 7 bases and J gave up 1 base, with 7 bases separating them. Germline V lookup: CDR1 MDHEN, CDR2 SYDVKM. This CDR3 has 12 amino acids. The CDR3 loop is CASIQGNTEAFF. In DNA, the CDR3 is TGTGCCAGCATTCAGGGGAACACTGAAGCTTTCTTT.